This TCR beta chain was sequenced during a study of T cells in Graves' hyperthyroidism and ophthalmopathy. In patients aged 18 to 65, hyperthyroidism was newly diagnosed, with duration under 2 months. The germline V gene has CDR1 SQVTM and CDR2 ANQGSEA. The CDR3 loop spans 16 amino acids. J lost 3 bases, V lost 6 bases, and 9 bases had no gene match. This clonotype was observed a few times. From RNA transcripts, TCR beta CDR3 regions were amplified. A set of HTBI primers served as the primers for a first-round RT-PCR of the TCR CDR3. MiXCR, applied by TCRdb to the multiplex PCR reads, yields one record per CDR3 protein. Of around 500,000 distinct CDR3 sequences in the sample, approximately 15% are singletons; the top ten hold roughly 14%.

The chain uses TRBV29-1 and TRBJ2-5; 14 positions match TRBD2. The sample consisted of blood. The TCR originated in a woman between 40 and 50 years old with Graves' hyperthyroidism. CDR3 bases: TGCAGCGTGATGGGACTAGCGGGAGAGGTGGAAGAGACCCAGTACTTC. Its protein product is CSVMGLAGEVEETQYF. Using reference TRBV29-1 and TRBJ2-5 for the parts outside the CDR3, the full variable domain is SAVISQKPSRDICQRGTSLTIQCQVDSQVTMMFWYRQQPGQSLTLIATANQGSEATYESGFVIDKFPISRPNLTFSTLTVSNMSPEDSSIYLCSVMGLAGEVEETQYFGPGTRLLVL.